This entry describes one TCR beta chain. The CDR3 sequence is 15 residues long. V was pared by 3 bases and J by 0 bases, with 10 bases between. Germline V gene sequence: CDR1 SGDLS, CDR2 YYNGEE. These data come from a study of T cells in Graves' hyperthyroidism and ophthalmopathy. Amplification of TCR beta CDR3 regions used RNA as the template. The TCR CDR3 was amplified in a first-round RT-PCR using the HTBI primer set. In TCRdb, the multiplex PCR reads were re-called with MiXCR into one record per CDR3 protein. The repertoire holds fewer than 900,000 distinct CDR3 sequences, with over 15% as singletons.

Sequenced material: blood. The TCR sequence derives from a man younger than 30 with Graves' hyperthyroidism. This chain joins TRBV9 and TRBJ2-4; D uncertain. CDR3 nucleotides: TGTGCCAGCAGCGCCGGCAGTCTAGCCAAAAACATTCAGTACTTC. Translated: CASSAGSLAKNIQYF.